These 5 T cell receptor beta chains came from one sample sequenced in a study of brain metastases from non-small cell lung cancer. Assay: immunoSEQ multiplex PCR; the TCRdb copy retains only in-frame clones and omits some. The profile shows some 700 clones, 88% of them singletons. Sample: tumor-adjacent normal tissue. All receptors come from a donor at least 40 years old with non-small cell lung cancer.

Turning to this clone: Other DNA sequences in this specimen translate into the identical CDR3. The genes are TRBV7-2 and TRBJ2-1; 9 nucleotides align to TRBD2. The V gene's germline CDR1 is SGHTA and CDR2 FQGNSA. The V gene end was trimmed by 1 base and the J gene end by 6 bases; junction bases not matched to a gene: 10. The CDR3 spans 17 residues. In DNA, the CDR3 is TGTGCCAGCAGCTTAGGGCCCCTAGCGGGAACCAGCAATGAGCAGTTCTTC. It is translated as CASSLGPLAGTSNEQFF.

The chain recombines TRBV28 with TRBJ1-3; D unclear. Per germline, CDR1 MDHEN and CDR2 SYDVKM. The CDR3 is 14 residues long. With 3 bases removed from V and 4 bases from J, the gap between germline ends came to 10 bases. CDR3: CASSFSVAGNTIYF. CDR3 nucleotides: TGTGCCAGCAGTTTCTCGGTAGCGGGAAACACCATATATTTT.

This clone was counted a few times. In nucleotides, the CDR3 is TGTGCCAGCTCGAAAGGGGGGGGCGCGGATGAGCAGTTCTTC. This codes for CASSKGGGADEQFF. The J gene is TRBJ2-1, the V gene TRBV3-1 (or the pseudogene TRBV3-2), with D possibly matching TRBD2 (7 bases). The CDR3 consists of 14 residues. Trimming left V 8 bases short and J 8 bases short, with 19 bases between. CDR1 and CDR2 (germline): LGHDT, YNNKEL (reference sequence).

The chain recombines TRBV9 with TRBJ2-3; TRBD2 aligns across 10 bases. The ends lost 0 bases at V and 2 bases at J; junction bases unmatched: 3. The CDR3 consists of 16 residues. Germline-derived CDR1 and CDR2 are SGDLS and YYNGEE. Here the CDR3 DNA reads TGTGCCAGCAGCGTAGTAGGACTAGCGGCCACAGATACGCAGTATTTT. Its protein product is CASSVVGLAATDTQYF.

The chain has TRBV3-1 (or the pseudogene TRBV3-2) and TRBJ2-2, with D maybe TRBD1 (5 bases). The V end was cut by 5 bases, the J end by 5 bases, with 18 bases between. The V gene's germline CDR1 is LGHDT and CDR2 YNNKEL (reference sequence). CDR3 length: 16 amino acids. Written as DNA, the CDR3 is TGTGCCAGCAGCGGGGCGTCGCAGGGTGGTACCGGGGAGCTGTTTTTT. This translates into CASSGASQGGTGELFF.